Listed here are 29 T cell receptor beta chains from one sample, sequenced in a study of T cell changes during pregnancy in multiple sclerosis. This table comes from immunoSEQ multiplex PCR, and its TCRdb copy is limited to in-frame clones, with some not included. Seen here are 85,000 to 110,000 clones, about 91% observed once, and the top ten hold about 0.93%. The sample was peripheral blood, taken after pregnancy. Receptor source: a female donor with multiple sclerosis, enrolled in a pregnancy study.

This rearrangement joins TRBV27 to TRBJ2-2; TRBD2 is a possible D gene (6 bases). Trimming cost V 5 bases and J 3 bases, with 19 bases left between them. The CDR3 consists of 17 residues. In germline, CDR1 is MNHEY, CDR2 SMNVEV (reference sequence). In DNA form, the CDR3 reads TGTGCCAGCAGTCTCCACGGGGTGGGGGGTGACACCGGGGAGCTGTTTTTT. It yields the protein CASSLHGVGGDTGELFF.

The rearrangement links TRBV15 to TRBJ1-3; D call uncertain. The CDR3 loop spans 16 amino acids. V lost 1 base to trimming and J lost 3 bases, with 13 bases between them. CDR1 and CDR2 from the germline V gene are LNHNV and YYDKDF (reference sequence). CDR3 DNA: TGTGCCACCAGCAGAGTGAGAGGGTTCTTTGGAAACACCATATATTTT. This codes for CATSRVRGFFGNTIYF.

V is TRBV7-2 and J is TRBJ2-1; 10 nucleotides align to TRBD1. This CDR3 contains 16 residues. CDR1 is SGHTA and CDR2 is FQGNSA in the germline V gene. V gave up 1 base and J gave up 5 bases; unmatched junction bases: 5. CDR3 loop: CASSLERDRGNNEQFF. CDR3 DNA: TGTGCCAGCAGCTTAGAACGGGACAGGGGAAACAATGAGCAGTTCTTC.

V and J are TRBV7-3 and TRBJ1-1; D gene unclear. Germline V gene sequence: CDR1 SGHTA, CDR2 FQGTGA. V shed 7 bases and J shed 5 bases, with 14 bases lying between them. This CDR3 is built from 13 residues. The CDR3 region is CASKESPWTEAFF. The CDR3, as DNA: TGTGCCAGCAAGGAGTCCCCCTGGACTGAAGCTTTCTTT.

This clone appeared a few times. The chain couples TRBV6-6 to TRBJ2-3, with TRBD2 as a possible D gene (5 bases). Trimming stripped 6 bases from V and 4 bases from J, with 14 bases between. The CDR3 runs to 14 residues. Per the germline V gene, CDR1 is MNHNY and CDR2 is SVGAGI (reference sequence). This chain's CDR3 is CASSRGVEADTQYF. The CDR3 DNA sequence: TGTGCCAGCAGCCGGGGTGTTGAGGCAGATACGCAGTATTTT.

CDR3 coding DNA: TGTGCCAGCAGCAAAGAGGATAGGGGCAAAGATAGCAATCAGCCCCAGCATTTT. Amino acids: CASSKEDRGKDSNQPQHF. The V and J genes are TRBV21-1 and TRBJ1-5; the D call TRBD1 from the table was never checked on the DNA. TRBV21-1 is designated a pseudogene. The CDR3 has 18 amino acids.

The chain employs TRBV14 and TRBJ1-4, with TRBD1 as a possible D gene (5 bases). V dropped 3 bases and J dropped 8 bases, with 10 bases sitting between them. The CDR3 totals 13 residues. Germline-derived CDR1 and CDR2 are SGHDN and FVKESK. In DNA form, the CDR3 reads TGTGCCAGCAGCCACGACAGAGGCGAAAAACTGTTTTTT. Translating it yields CASSHDRGEKLFF.

CDR3 coding DNA: TGTGCCAGCAGCCGGGGGGGCCCAGATACGCAGTATTTT. The encoded protein is CASSRGGPDTQYF. The chain carries TRBV7-2 and TRBJ2-3; 8 nucleotides agree with TRBD2. V lost 5 bases, J lost 4 bases, and 2 bases stayed unmatched. The CDR3 totals 13 residues. Germline CDR1 reads SGHTA; CDR2 reads FQGNSA.

V gene TRBV27 combines with J gene TRBJ2-7; 9 positions match TRBD1. CDR3 length equals 14 residues. Germline V lookup: CDR1 MNHEY, CDR2 SMNVEV (reference sequence). Losses at the gene ends were 5 bases for V and 4 bases for J; bases not matched to a gene: 6. CDR3 amino acids: CASSQTGGEYEQYF. In DNA, the CDR3 is TGTGCCAGCAGTCAGACAGGGGGAGAGTACGAGCAGTACTTC.

The V call is TRBV19, the J call TRBJ1-3; no clear D gene. The CDR3 loop spans 15 amino acids. In germline, CDR1 is LNHDA, CDR2 SQIVND (reference sequence). Between the trimmed V and J ends, which lost 0 bases and 0 bases, there was a span of 6 bases. For the CDR3, the DNA is TGTGCCAGTAGTATAGAGGGCTACTCTGGAAACACCATATATTTT. It is translated as CASSIEGYSGNTIYF.

This clone was recorded a few times. The chain has TRBV6-1 and TRBJ2-7; D gene uncertain. This CDR3 contains 14 residues. Trimming cost V 0 bases and J 7 bases, with 13 bases left between them. Germline CDR1 and CDR2: MNHNS and SASEGT. The CDR3 is CASSEARRVKEQYF. The DNA of the CDR3 is TGTGCCAGCAGTGAAGCGAGAAGAGTGAAGGAGCAGTACTTC.

The chain employs TRBV20-1 and TRBJ1-2; D is uncertain. Between the trimmed V and J ends, which lost 5 bases and 8 bases, there was a span of 12 bases. Germline V gene data show CDR1 as DFQATT and CDR2 as SNEGSKA (reference sequence). The CDR3 is 11 amino acids. CDR3 sequence: CSAHGIGGYTF. The CDR3, as DNA: TGCAGTGCTCACGGGATCGGAGGCTACACCTTC.

This chain uses TRBV5-1 with TRBJ2-1, with TRBD2 matching 9 bases. The junction had 5 bases not matched to a gene; V was cut back by 2 bases and J by 5 bases. The length of the CDR3 is 15 residues. Germline values: CDR1 SGHRS, CDR2 YFSETQ. DNA of the CDR3: TGCGCCAGCAGCTTTAGCGGGAGAACCCACAATGAGCAGTTCTTC. It is translated as CASSFSGRTHNEQFF.

This clone is a singleton in its sample. The rearrangement uses TRBV18 and TRBJ2-1; the match to TRBD1 covers 7 bases. Germline values: CDR1 KGHSH, CDR2 LQKENI. V lost 4 bases, J lost 0 bases, and 6 bases stayed unmatched. The CDR3 sequence is 16 residues long. The CDR3 loop reads CASSLTTGISYNEQFF. The CDR3, as DNA: TGTGCCAGCTCACTGACGACAGGGATCTCCTACAATGAGCAGTTCTTC.

V is TRBV6-1 and J is TRBJ2-2, with D possibly being TRBD1 (6 bases). The germline V gene has CDR1 MNHNS and CDR2 SASEGT. This CDR3 is 14 amino acids long. V dropped 5 bases and J dropped 6 bases, with 13 bases sitting between them. The CDR3 region is CASSSIQGPGELFF. The CDR3 bases are TGTGCCAGCAGTTCGATACAGGGACCCGGGGAGCTGTTTTTT.

CDR3 loop: CACGAGQGSYEQYF. CDR3 bases: TGTGCCTGTGGGGCGGGACAGGGCTCCTACGAGCAGTACTTC. The chain has TRBV30 and TRBJ2-7; 9 nucleotides line up with TRBD1. The CDR3 covers 14 residues. CDR1 and CDR2 from the germline V gene are GTSNPN and SVGIG (reference sequence). Germline trimming cut 6 bases from V and 0 bases from J; bases unmatched to any gene: 6.

The rearrangement links TRBV5-1 to TRBJ2-1; 9 bases are shared with TRBD2. CDR1 and CDR2 from the germline V gene are SGHRS and YFSETQ. The CDR3 length is 18 residues. The V and J ends lost 0 bases and 3 bases, in that order; junction bases with no gene match: 10. This CDR3 is CASSLAPGLASSYNEQFF. In nucleotides, the CDR3 is TGCGCCAGCAGCTTGGCCCCGGGACTAGCCAGTAGCTACAATGAGCAGTTCTTC.

CDR3 amino acids: CSVVGLAGGFSYNEQFF. CDR3 bases: TGCAGCGTTGTGGGTCTAGCGGGGGGGTTCTCCTACAATGAGCAGTTCTTC. The genes are TRBV29-1 and TRBJ2-1; 12 nucleotides align to TRBD2. Germline V gene lookup returns CDR1 SQVTM and CDR2 ANQGSEA. Losses at the gene ends were 4 bases for V and 0 bases for J; bases not matched to a gene: 7. The CDR3 has 17 amino acids.

The chain is built from TRBV9 and TRBJ2-1, with 10 bases lining up with TRBD2. In germline, CDR1 is SGDLS, CDR2 YYNGEE. V dropped 4 bases and J dropped 3; count of bases not matched to a gene: 4. The CDR3 is 15 residues long. CDR3 bases: TGTGCCAGCAGCATAACTAGCGGGGTCTACAATGAGCAGTTCTTC. Translation gives CASSITSGVYNEQFF. Drawing the rest from reference TRBV9 and TRBJ2-1, the complete variable domain is DSGVTQTPKHLITATGQRVTLRCSPRSGDLSVYWYQQSLDQGLQFLIQYYNGEERAKGNILERFSAQQFPDLHSELNLSSLELGDSALYFCASSITSGVYNEQFFGPGTRLTVL.

The V gene is TRBV29-1, the J gene TRBJ1-1, with D uncertain. This CDR3 has 14 amino acids. Trimming pared 6 bases from V and 2 bases from J, leaving 16 bases between. Germline CDR1 is SQVTM and CDR2 is ANQGSEA. DNA of the CDR3: TGCAGCGTGGGCTCTTCCATCTCCAACACTGAAGCTTTCTTT. Its translation: CSVGSSISNTEAFF.

This sequence joins TRBV5-4 and TRBJ2-1, with D possibly matching TRBD2 (7 bases). Germline V gene sequence: CDR1 SGHNT, CDR2 YYREEE (reference sequence). The CDR3 loop spans 15 amino acids. V lost 3 bases and J lost 6, with 16 bases in between. The CDR3 spells CASSSGGGGGNEQFF. DNA of the CDR3: TGTGCCAGCAGCTCGGGGGGTGGAGGGGGCAATGAGCAGTTCTTC.

J is TRBJ2-1 and V is TRBV5-1, with TRBD1 identical over 8 bases. V lost 3 bases and J lost 0; bases outside the gene matches: 8. The CDR3 consists of 17 residues. Germline CDR1 is SGHRS and CDR2 is YFSETQ. As DNA, the CDR3 is TGCGCCAGCAGCTCGCTGAGACAGGGGAACTCCTACAATGAGCAGTTCTTC. The encoded protein is CASSSLRQGNSYNEQFF.

The rearrangement links TRBV2 to TRBJ1-5, with a possible D match to TRBD1 (5 bases). CDR1 is SNHLY and CDR2 is FYNNEI in the germline V gene. The V end was cut by 6 bases, the J end by 0 bases, with 12 bases between. The CDR3 totals 15 residues. The CDR3 sequence is CASSETGYSNQPQHF. Here the CDR3 DNA reads TGTGCCAGCAGCGAAACAGGATATAGCAATCAGCCCCAGCATTTT.

The table lists this clone with a count of one. The chain joins TRBV4-1 to TRBJ2-7; D is possibly TRBD1 (5 bases). The ends were cut back, 3 bases at V and 3 bases at J, with 9 bases in the middle. CDR3 length equals 13 residues. Germline V CDR1 and CDR2: MGHRA, YSYEKL. The DNA for the CDR3 is TGCGCCAGCAGCCAGGCAGGGATCTACGAGCAGTACTTC. This codes for CASSQAGIYEQYF.

The rearrangement uses TRBV7-3 and TRBJ2-6; 7 bases agree with TRBD2. Unmatched junction bases numbered 5, after V lost 5 bases and J lost 1 base. In germline, CDR1 is SGHTA, CDR2 FQGTGA. The CDR3 contains 16 residues. CDR3 in amino acids: CASSQSGGSGANVLTF. The CDR3 coding sequence is TGTGCCAGCAGCCAATCGGGGGGTTCTGGGGCCAACGTCCTGACTTTC.

This clone has only one observation. The V and J genes are TRBV6-5 and TRBJ1-2, with D perhaps TRBD1 (6 bases). The ends were cut back, 0 bases at V and 0 bases at J, with 8 bases in the middle. Germline CDR1 and CDR2: MNHEY and SVGAGI. CDR3 length: 15 amino acids. In nucleotides, the CDR3 is TGTGCCAGCAGTTACTCAGGACAGTCTAACTATGGCTACACCTTC. Translated, it gives CASSYSGQSNYGYTF.

The CDR3 region is CASSQGTGSYEQYF. CDR3 coding DNA: TGCGCCAGCAGCCAAGGGACAGGGTCCTACGAGCAGTACTTC. The chain employs TRBV10-1 and TRBJ2-7; 9 bases agree with TRBD1. The ends lost 6 bases at V and 1 base at J; junction bases unmatched: 4. In germline, CDR1 is WNHNN, CDR2 SYGVQD (reference sequence). This CDR3 is 14 amino acids long.

The chain joins TRBV5-1 to TRBJ1-1; no reliable D call. The germline V and J ends were trimmed by 3 bases and 1 base, with 10 bases remaining between them. CDR1 and CDR2 from the germline V gene are SGHRS and YFSETQ. The length of the CDR3 is 14 residues. The CDR3 region is CASSYDGKNTEAFF. The CDR3 region has the DNA TGCGCCAGCAGCTACGACGGGAAGAACACTGAAGCTTTCTTT.

This sequence joins TRBV5-4 and TRBJ2-7, with 15 bases matching TRBD2. Germline V gene data show CDR1 as SGHNT and CDR2 as YYREEE (reference sequence). Trimming at V came to 0 bases and at J to 6 bases, leaving 4 bases not matched to a gene. The CDR3 is 16 amino acids. DNA of the CDR3: TGTGCCAGCAGCTTGGGCTGGACTAGCGGGAGGGGCGAGCAGTACTTC. Protein product: CASSLGWTSGRGEQYF.